This T cell receptor beta chain came from a study of a mutant IDH1 vaccine in newly diagnosed glioma (dated by TCRdb to the early 2020s). Describing the broader study: Patients were given eight vaccinations, in weeks 1, 3, 5, 7, 11, 15, 19 and 23, which matched visits V03 through V10. In the chemotherapy-containing groups, vaccination started alongside temozolomide cycles, whereas in patients who had radiotherapy alone it started 4-6 weeks after radiotherapy. The approximately 32 treated patients were roughly 62% male and roughly 40% female, with a mean age of around 40 years. Before enrollment, patients had received standard therapy of radiotherapy alone, temozolomide alone, or radiochemotherapy with temozolomide; most received the combination. Peripheral blood was drawn at six visits: V03 (baseline), V05, V07, V10, V12 and V13. Longitudinal TCRB deep sequencing was performed for about two dozen treated patients wherever samples were available for exploratory analyses.

The meaning of the sample's time point label: week 5, during vaccination. A 20-mer mutant IDH1 peptide at 300 micrograms in Montanide made up each vaccine dose, which was injected subcutaneously together with topical imiquimod. Donors had newly diagnosed WHO grade 3 or 4 IDH1-mutant astrocytomas with loss of nuclear ATRX. The samples were drawn from NOA16, a multicentre, single-arm, open-label phase I trial in Germany that tested a mutant IDH1 peptide vaccine in humans for the first time. Genomic DNA for TCRB sequencing was isolated from EDTA blood with the DNeasy Blood and Tissue Kit. About this clone itself: Its antigen remains unidentified. Per-nucleotide qualities are absent, and no much larger clonotype sits a single base away.

The CDR3 starts with the cysteine, ends with the phenylalanine, and has 11 residues. The read is trimmed to its CDR3 DNA, 33 bases read in frame from base 1. V is reduced by 4 bases and J by 6 bases, leaving a spacing of 6 bases between them. Per the germline V gene, SNHLY is the CDR1 and FYNNEI is the CDR2. Results and caveats for the whole study, not just this receptor: The authors stated that sample limitations prevented analyses of patient blood samples from being reproduced. Immune responses induced by the vaccine were seen in about 93% of patients across multiple MHC alleles. Pseudoprogression seemed to be unrelated to changes in the top peripheral T cell clonotypes found by TCRB sequencing. PBMC samples for TCRB deep sequencing were selected based on availability.

Library prep was done by the immunoSEQ multiplex PCR assay. Following the manufacturer's protocol, the hsTCRB Kit was used to amplify rearranged TCR beta chain sequences. TCRB libraries were sequenced on an Illumina MiSeq. Per the source publication's procedure: The proprietary platform of the kit vendor was used for demultiplexing, trimming and gene mapping. What TCRdb holds here is the immuneACCESS table cut down to in-frame rearrangements. Part of the clones is not present; checked against another copy, under half of the missing clones reflect an unresolved V gene, and the others are unexplained. For V, J and clone size, that table is used; D and trimming come from the DNA. For this sample the table gives around 50,000 clones, of which about nine tenths were detected only once. The top ten hold approximately 4.2% of the sample.

This sequence was found in a woman in her forties with glioma. The source material was PBMCs, sampled from a glioma patient whose treatment included an IDH1 peptide vaccine. This chain joins TRBV2 to TRBJ1-2, with an unclear D gene assignment. The CDR3 has the sequence CASSVQDGYTF. In nucleotides, the sequence is TGTGCCAGCAGTGTCCAGGATGGCTACACCTTC.